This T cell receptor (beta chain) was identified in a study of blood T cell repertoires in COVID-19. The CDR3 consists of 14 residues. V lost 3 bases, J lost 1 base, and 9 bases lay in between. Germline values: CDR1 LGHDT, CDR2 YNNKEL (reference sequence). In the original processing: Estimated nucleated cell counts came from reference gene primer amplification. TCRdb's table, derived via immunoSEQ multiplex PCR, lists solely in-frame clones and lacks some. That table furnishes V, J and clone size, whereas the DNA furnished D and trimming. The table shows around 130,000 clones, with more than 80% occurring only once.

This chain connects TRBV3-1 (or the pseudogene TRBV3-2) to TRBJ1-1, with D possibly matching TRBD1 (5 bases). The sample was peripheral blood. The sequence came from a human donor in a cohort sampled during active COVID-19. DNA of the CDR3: TGTGCCAGCAGCCACGCGACAGAGAACACTGAAGCTTTCTTT. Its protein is CASSHATENTEAFF.